This T cell receptor (beta chain) was identified in a study of blood T cell repertoires in COVID-19. Authors' processing steps: The authors estimated nucleated cell counts from reference gene primer amplification. TCRdb's copy holds only in-frame clones and misses some; the assay was immunoSEQ multiplex PCR. V and J calls and clone size follow that table, whereas D and trimming were derived from the DNA. In the table there are roughly 250,000 clones, 80% to 95% of which are singletons. This CDR3 has 16 residues. Germline V gives CDR1 SGHRS, CDR2 YFSETQ. The V and J ends lost 0 bases and 6 bases, in that order; junction bases with no gene match: 6.

This chain uses TRBV5-1 with TRBJ1-6, with 7 bases that match TRBD1. The sample comprised peripheral blood. The receptor was isolated from a man younger than 40 with COVID-19, enrolled during active disease. The CDR3 DNA is TGCGCCAGCAGCTTGGAGGGGGCCGCCGCTAATTCACCCCTCCACTTT. It specifies CASSLEGAAANSPLHF.